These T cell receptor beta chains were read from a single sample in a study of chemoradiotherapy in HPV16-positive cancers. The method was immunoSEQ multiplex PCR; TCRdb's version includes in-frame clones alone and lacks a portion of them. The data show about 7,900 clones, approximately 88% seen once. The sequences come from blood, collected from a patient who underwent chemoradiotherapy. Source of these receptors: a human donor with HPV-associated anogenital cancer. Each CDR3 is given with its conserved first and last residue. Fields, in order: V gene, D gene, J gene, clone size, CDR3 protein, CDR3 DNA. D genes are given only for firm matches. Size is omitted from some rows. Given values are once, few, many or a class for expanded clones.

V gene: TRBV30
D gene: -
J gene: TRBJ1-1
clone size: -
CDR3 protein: CAWSTGGRTEAFF
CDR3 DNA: TGTGCCTGGAGTACGGGGGGTCGGACTGAAGCTTTCTTT

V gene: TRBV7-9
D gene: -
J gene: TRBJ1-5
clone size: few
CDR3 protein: CASSPRRGQPQHF
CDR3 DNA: TGTGCCAGCAGCCCAAGGAGGGGTCAGCCCCAGCATTTT

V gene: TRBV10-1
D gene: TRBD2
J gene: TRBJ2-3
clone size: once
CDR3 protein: CASKGLAGESTDTQYF
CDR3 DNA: TGCGCCAGCAAGGGACTAGCGGGGGAGAGCACAGATACGCAGTATTTT

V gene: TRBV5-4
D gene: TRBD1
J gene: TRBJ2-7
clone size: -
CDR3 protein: CASSLQGANYEQYF
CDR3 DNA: TGTGCCAGCAGCCTTCAGGGGGCTAACTACGAGCAGTACTTC

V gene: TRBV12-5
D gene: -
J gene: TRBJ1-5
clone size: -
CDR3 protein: CASGAGSVLDQPQHF
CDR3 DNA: TGTGCTAGTGGGGCAGGGTCGGTCCTCGATCAGCCCCAGCATTTT

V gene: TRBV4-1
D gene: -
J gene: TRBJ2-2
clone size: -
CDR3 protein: CASSQDRLVLGELFF
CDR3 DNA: TGCGCCAGCAGCCAAGATCGGCTAGTACTAGGGGAGCTGTTTTTT

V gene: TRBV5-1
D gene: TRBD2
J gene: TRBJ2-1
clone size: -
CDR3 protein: CASSLAEGLAPVVDEQFF
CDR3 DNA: TGCGCCAGCAGCTTGGCCGAGGGACTAGCTCCCGTCGTGGATGAGCAGTTCTTC

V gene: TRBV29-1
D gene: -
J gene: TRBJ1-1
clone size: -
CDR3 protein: CSVEGPAF
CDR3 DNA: TGCAGCGTTGAGGGACCTGCTTTT

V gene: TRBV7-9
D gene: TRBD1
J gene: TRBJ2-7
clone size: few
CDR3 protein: CASSLVQGQYYEQYF
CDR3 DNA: TGTGCCAGCAGCTTAGTACAGGGACAGTACTACGAGCAGTACTTC

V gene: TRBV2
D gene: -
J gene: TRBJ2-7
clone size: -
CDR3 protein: CASSVRYLDAVYEQYF
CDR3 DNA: TGTGCCAGCAGTGTTCGTTACTTAGACGCGGTCTACGAGCAGTACTTC

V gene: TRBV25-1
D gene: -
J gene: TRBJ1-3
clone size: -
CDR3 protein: CASSAPLGSGNTIYF
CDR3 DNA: TGTGCCAGCAGCGCCCCGCTGGGCTCTGGAAACACCATATATTTT

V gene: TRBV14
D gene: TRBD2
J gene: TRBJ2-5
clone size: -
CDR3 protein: CASSQGSGLAGGPGETQYF
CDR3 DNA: TGTGCCAGCAGCCAAGGAAGTGGCTTAGCGGGAGGGCCAGGCGAGACCCAGTACTTC

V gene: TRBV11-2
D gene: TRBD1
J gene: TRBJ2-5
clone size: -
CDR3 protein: CASSLFGTGGGETQYF
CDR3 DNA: TGTGCCAGCAGCTTATTCGGAACAGGGGGCGGTGAGACCCAGTACTTC

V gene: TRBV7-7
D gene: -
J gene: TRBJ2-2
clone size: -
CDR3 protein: CASSLSSNTGELFF
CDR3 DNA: TGTGCTAGCAGCTTAAGTTCCAACACCGGGGAGCTGTTTTTT

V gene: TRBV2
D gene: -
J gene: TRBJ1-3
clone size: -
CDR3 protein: CASSLLDTTIYF
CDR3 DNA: TGTGCCAGCAGCCTGCTAGATACTACCATATATTTT

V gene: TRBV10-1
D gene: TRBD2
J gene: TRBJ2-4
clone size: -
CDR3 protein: CASSETSAKNIQYF
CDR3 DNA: TGCGCCAGCAGTGAGACTAGCGCTAAAAACATTCAGTACTTC

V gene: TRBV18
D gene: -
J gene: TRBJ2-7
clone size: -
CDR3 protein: CASSTQGPTKQYF
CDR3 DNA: TGTGCCAGCTCAACACAGGGACCTACGAAGCAGTACTTC

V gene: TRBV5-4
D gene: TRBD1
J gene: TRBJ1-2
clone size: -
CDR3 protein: CASSLQGAAYGYTF
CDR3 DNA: TGTGCCAGCAGCTTACAGGGGGCGGCCTATGGCTACACCTTC

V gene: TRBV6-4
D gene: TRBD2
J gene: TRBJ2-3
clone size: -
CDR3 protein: CASSDSTSGSTDTQYF
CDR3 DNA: TGTGCCAGCAGTGACTCGACTAGCGGGAGCACAGATACGCAGTATTTT

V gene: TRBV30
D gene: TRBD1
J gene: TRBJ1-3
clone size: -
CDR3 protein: CAWSAFTGGFDSGNTIYF
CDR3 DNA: TGTGCCTGGAGTGCCTTCACAGGGGGGTTCGACTCTGGAAACACCATATATTTT

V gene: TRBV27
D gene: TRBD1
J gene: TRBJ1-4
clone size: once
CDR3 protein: CASRGQKYEKLFF
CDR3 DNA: TGTGCCAGCAGGGGACAGAAGTATGAAAAACTGTTTTTT

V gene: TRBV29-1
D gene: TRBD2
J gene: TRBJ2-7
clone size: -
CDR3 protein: CSGSSGSNNEQYF
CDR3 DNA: TGCAGCGGGAGTAGCGGGAGTAACAACGAGCAGTACTTC

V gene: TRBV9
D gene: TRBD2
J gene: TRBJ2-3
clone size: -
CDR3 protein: CASSVGLAGGTDTQYF
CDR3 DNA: TGTGCCAGCAGCGTAGGATTAGCGGGAGGTACAGATACGCAGTATTTT

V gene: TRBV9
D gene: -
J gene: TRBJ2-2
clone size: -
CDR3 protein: CASSVRTGELFF
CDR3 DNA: TGTGCCAGCAGCGTTAGAACCGGGGAGCTGTTTTTT

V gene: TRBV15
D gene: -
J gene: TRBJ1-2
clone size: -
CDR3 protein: CATSIGGNYGYTF
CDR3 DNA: TGTGCCACCAGCATAGGGGGTAACTATGGCTACACCTTC